The 18 T cell receptor beta chains listed next were all sequenced from one sample in a study of cytomegalovirus exposure and HLA in healthy donors. A multiplex PCR was run with 60 Vbeta primers and 13 Jbeta primers. Clones were read by immunoSEQ multiplex PCR, and TCRdb kept only the in-frame ones, dropping some. The sample holds under 250,000 clones; around 80% are singletons and the top ten take 0.45% to 0.5%. The sample taken for sequencing was PBMCs. Every receptor here comes from a boy aged 10-17 years in good health and CMV-seronegative.

The rearrangement links TRBV6-1 to TRBJ1-5; TRBD1 matches 7 bases. Germline trimming cut 2 bases from V and 4 bases from J; bases unmatched to any gene: 8. Germline CDR1 reads MNHNS; CDR2 reads SASEGT. The CDR3 loop spans 16 amino acids. The CDR3 bases are TGTGCCAGCAGTGAACCTGAGGGGGCTGGTAATCAGCCCCAGCATTTT. It specifies CASSEPEGAGNQPQHF.

The rearrangement uses TRBV9 and TRBJ1-5; D is unresolved. This CDR3 spans 13 amino acids. In germline, CDR1 is SGDLS, CDR2 YYNGEE. The V and J ends lost 5 bases and 3 bases respectively, with 9 bases between them. The CDR3 loop is CASRGAPNQPQHF. The CDR3 region has the DNA TGTGCCAGCAGGGGAGCCCCCAATCAGCCCCAGCATTTT.

This clone was picked up one time. V gene TRBV10-1 combines with J gene TRBJ2-7, with 8 bases identical to TRBD2. The V and J ends lost 4 bases and 2 bases, in that order; junction bases with no gene match: 4. Germline assignment: CDR1 WNHNN and CDR2 SYGVQD (reference sequence). The CDR3 contains 14 residues. CDR3 sequence (DNA): TGCGCCAGCAGTGGATCGGGAGGGCCCTACGAGCAGTACTTC. Its translation: CASSGSGGPYEQYF.

CDR3 nucleotide sequence: TGTGCCAGCAGCTTAATCATTGATAGCGGGGAGCTGTTTTTT. This gives the protein CASSLIIDSGELFF. The chain joins TRBV7-7 to TRBJ2-2; no definite D call. CDR3 length: 14 amino acids. The V end was cut by 2 bases, the J end by 7 bases, with 11 bases between. CDR1 is SSHAT and CDR2 is FNYEAQ in the germline V gene (reference sequence).

This chain connects TRBV7-9 to TRBJ2-1, with TRBD2 matching over 7 bases. The J segment lost 0 bases and the V segment lost 5 bases, leaving 7 bases of the junction unmatched. CDR3 length: 16 residues. Germline V gene sequence: CDR1 SEHNR, CDR2 FQNEAQ (reference sequence). The CDR3 DNA reads TGTGCCAGCAGCCTATGGCAGCGGGGCTCCTACAATGAGCAGTTCTTC. It codes for CASSLWQRGSYNEQFF.

This rearrangement joins TRBV18 to TRBJ2-7; TRBD1 is a possible D gene (6 bases). The CDR3 contains 15 residues. The V and J ends lost 8 bases and 4 bases respectively, with 21 bases between them. Germline CDR1 KGHSH, CDR2 LQKENI. The CDR3 bases are TGTGCCAGCCGTCAAGCAGGGGTTAGCCTTTACGAGCAGTACTTC. It is translated as CASRQAGVSLYEQYF.

The V and J genes are TRBV2 and TRBJ2-5; D call uncertain. The J call could be wrong; TRBJ2-7 is a better fit for the DNA end. Germline V gene data show CDR1 as SNHLY and CDR2 as FYNNEI. The CDR3 totals 13 residues. CDR3 bases: TGTGCCAGCAGTGACGAATCTTATTACGAGCAGTACTTC. Protein: CASSDESYYEQYF.

The CDR3 DNA follows: TGTGCCGGGGGGTCCTCTGGGGCCAACGTCCTGACTTTC. It yields the protein CAGGSSGANVLTF. V gene TRBV5-6 combines with J gene TRBJ2-6; tentative D call: TRBD2 (6 bases). Germline lookup yields CDR1 SGHDT and CDR2 YYEEEE. This CDR3 region has 13 residues. The germline V and J ends were trimmed by 10 bases and 0 bases, with 8 bases remaining between them.

The V gene is TRBV7-6, the J gene TRBJ2-1, with a weak D call TRBD2 (5 bases). Germline V gene lookup returns CDR1 SGHVS and CDR2 FNYEAQ. The CDR3 extends over 15 amino acids. The V gene lost 2 bases and the J gene lost 6 bases, with 14 bases spanning the gap. CDR3 bases: TGTGCCAGCAGCTTAACACGGACCAGCGGCAATGAGCAGTTCTTC. Translated: CASSLTRTSGNEQFF.

The chain employs TRBV5-6 and TRBJ1-2; tentatively, D is TRBD1 (5 bases). Trimming pared 0 bases from V and 2 bases from J, leaving 5 bases between. This CDR3 has 13 residues. The germline V gene encodes CDR1 SGHDT and CDR2 YYEEEE. The CDR3 loop is CASSLAGNYGYTF. CDR3 DNA sequence: TGTGCCAGCAGCTTGGCAGGGAACTATGGCTACACCTTC.

This clone appeared once. This chain joins TRBV5-1 and TRBJ2-5, with 10 positions matching TRBD1. Germline CDR1 reads SGHRS; CDR2 reads YFSETQ. Trimming removed 3 bases from V and 1 base from J; junction bases left unmatched: 6. The CDR3 spans 16 residues. The DNA for the CDR3 is TGCGCCAGCAGCTCCAGGGGACAGGGGATCCAAGAGACCCAGTACTTC. Translation gives CASSSRGQGIQETQYF. Supplemented by reference TRBV5-1 and TRBJ2-5, the full variable domain reads KAGVTQTPRYLIKTRGQQVTLSCSPISGHRSVSWYQQTPGQGLQFLFEYFSETQRNKGNFPGRFSGRQFSNSRSEMNVSTLELGDSALYLCASSSRGQGIQETQYFGPGTRLLVL.

This clone was detected only once. This chain links TRBV9 with TRBJ1-1, with D possibly being TRBD1 (6 bases). The ends were cut back, 0 bases at V and 6 bases at J, with 15 bases in the middle. Germline V gene lookup returns CDR1 SGDLS and CDR2 YYNGEE. CDR3 size: 15 residues. The CDR3: CASSVARGKRPEAFF. The CDR3 DNA reads TGTGCCAGCAGCGTAGCTAGGGGGAAGCGTCCTGAAGCTTTCTTT. Full variable domain (missing parts from reference TRBV9 and TRBJ1-1): DSGVTQTPKHLITATGQRVTLRCSPRSGDLSVYWYQQSLDQGLQFLIQYYNGEERAKGNILERFSAQQFPDLHSELNLSSLELGDSALYFCASSVARGKRPEAFFGQGTRLTVV.

The chain employs TRBV2 and TRBJ2-3, with 11 bases lining up with TRBD2. The CDR3 extends over 16 amino acids. Germline CDR1 and CDR2: SNHLY and FYNNEI. With V trimmed by 8 bases and J by 6 bases, 13 bases remained unmatched. The CDR3, as DNA: TGTGCCAGCCGCGGGAACTTAGCGGGAGGGCCCGATACGCAGTATTTT. This sequence encodes CASRGNLAGGPDTQYF. Supplemented by reference TRBV2 and TRBJ2-3, the full variable domain reads EPEVTQTPSHQVTQMGQEVILRCVPISNHLYFYWYRQILGQKVEFLVSFYNNEISEKSEIFDDQFSVERPDGSNFTLKIRSTKLEDSAMYFCASRGNLAGGPDTQYFGPGTRLTVL.

The V call is TRBV19, the J call TRBJ1-4, with unresolved D. The CDR3 sequence is 18 residues long. Trimming took 2 bases from V and 2 from J, leaving 18 bases between them. Germline CDR1 reads LNHDA; CDR2 reads SQIVND (reference sequence). This CDR3 reads CASSIPRHSLGTNEKLFF. CDR3 DNA sequence: TGTGCCAGTAGTATACCACGACATTCTCTTGGGACTAATGAAAAACTGTTTTTT.

The V call is TRBV7-9, the J call TRBJ1-1, with 9 bases lining up with TRBD1. From germline, CDR1 is SEHNR and CDR2 FQNEAQ (reference sequence). The V and J ends lost 4 bases and 10 bases, in that order; junction bases with no gene match: 10. The CDR3 runs to 14 residues. The CDR3, as DNA: TGTGCCAGCAGCTGGGACAGGGTGGCTCTTTCAGCTTTCTTT. It yields the protein CASSWDRVALSAFF.

The V and J genes are TRBV5-1 and TRBJ1-2; no reliable D call. The CDR3 length is 13 residues. Germline V lookup: CDR1 SGHRS, CDR2 YFSETQ. With 4 bases removed from V and 2 bases from J, the gap between germline ends came to 9 bases. The CDR3 DNA reads TGCGCCAGCAGCCCTGGAGGGAACTATGGCTACACCTTC. It translates to CASSPGGNYGYTF.

In this sample, this clone turned up a few times. V and J are TRBV7-8 and TRBJ1-5; TRBD1 matches 7 bases. V shed 2 bases and J 1 base; nucleotides not matched to a gene: 2. Germline values: CDR1 SGHVS, CDR2 FQNEAQ. CDR3 length equals 15 residues. The CDR3 is CASSLTGDSNQPQHF. The CDR3 DNA reads TGTGCCAGCAGCTTAACAGGGGACAGCAATCAGCCCCAGCATTTT.

The V gene is TRBV5-1, the J gene TRBJ1-4; 11 bases agree with TRBD1. Per germline, CDR1 SGHRS and CDR2 YFSETQ. Germline trimming cut 4 bases from V and 8 bases from J; bases unmatched to any gene: 4. The CDR3 consists of 14 residues. CDR3 in amino acids: CASSPGQGGEKLFF. Here the CDR3 DNA reads TGCGCCAGCAGCCCGGGACAGGGGGGCGAAAAACTGTTTTTT. Supplemented by reference TRBV5-1 and TRBJ1-4, the full variable domain reads KAGVTQTPRYLIKTRGQQVTLSCSPISGHRSVSWYQQTPGQGLQFLFEYFSETQRNKGNFPGRFSGRQFSNSRSEMNVSTLELGDSALYLCASSPGQGGEKLFFGSGTQLSVL.